Listed below are T cell receptor beta chains from one sample, sequenced in a study of blood T cell repertoires in COVID-19. The protocol was immunoSEQ multiplex PCR, while the TCRdb copy is restricted to in-frame clones and leaves out a portion. The sample consists of just over 95,000 clones, about 80% of them appearing once. Sequenced: peripheral blood. All receptors come from a man aged 55-75 years with acute or convalescent COVID-19. CDR3s leave out the opening cysteine and the closing phenylalanine or tryptophan.

v_call | cdr3_length | cdr3_aa
TRBV7-9 | 13 | ASSSRGGRDYGYT
TRBV12-3/TRBV12-4 | 9 | ASSSRETQY
TRBV7-2 | 11 | ASSSRTGGELF
TRBV6-2/TRBV6-3 | 15 | ASSLGGTAFSNQPQH
TRBV30 | 10 | AWRGTGGGYT
TRBV30 | 13 | AWRIPGLAGGGAD
TRBV24-1 | 13 | ATSDLNRDTGELF
TRBV18 | 14 | ASSPTGGFDNYGYT
TRBV7-2 | 13 | ASSPMGQGGTEAF
TRBV5-8 | 14 | ASSPRTGGSYNEQF
TRBV6-5 | 12 | ASRPDRGRDEAF
TRBV9 | 13 | ASSAGRDTGYEQY
TRBV7-6 | 16 | ASTLARSGQLIHGEQF
TRBV7-2 | 10 | ASSSQGAGYT
TRBV7-8 | 13 | ASSPRQGPSGELF
TRBV7-6 | 14 | ASSARTSGRAETQY
TRBV5-6 | 13 | ASSSTPLQGSPLH
TRBV19 | 11 | ASSPTGYNEQF
TRBV19 | 14 | ASSIFVGRQGNEQF
TRBV5-8 | 10 | ASTIQGSPLH
TRBV6-1 | 14 | ASSDTYNRGNSPLH
TRBV5-4 | 14 | ASSFPGQEPNYGYT
TRBV27 | 12 | ASSFGGAFDEQF
TRBV13 | 13 | ASSSPGTETDTQY
TRBV19 | 14 | ASSNQAGPPPDKQF
TRBV10-3 | 15 | AISESTSGKFVDTQY
TRBV29-1 | 12 | SAVRGTGGNEAF
TRBV7-2 | 13 | ASSPTGLANYGYT
TRBV19 | 13 | ASSPSRSTNEKLF
TRBV2 | 14 | ASSEYRQGDLGGYT
TRBV5-6 | 12 | ASSRTGTNQPQH
TRBV3-1/TRBV3-2 | 14 | ASSPEFRTGGNEQF
TRBV10-2 | 12 | ASTPGPTGYGYT
TRBV7-2 | 12 | ATKTSGTQETQY
TRBV11-2 | 11 | ASGQITGAEQY
TRBV5-8 | 12 | ASSPGGFSYEQY
TRBV14 | 12 | ASSQQISGGEQF
TRBV2 | 13 | ASRPRTGVNEKLF
TRBV5-4 | 14 | ASSRQGALAKNIQY
TRBV5-1 | 14 | ASSLAAGGNGGELF
TRBV4-2 | 11 | ASSQENRRRDF
TRBV30 | 9 | AWSVLQKQF
TRBV3-1/TRBV3-2 | 14 | ASSQALAGARDEQF
TRBV28 | 14 | ASSLPNDRGRYGYT
TRBV3-1/TRBV3-2 | 12 | ASSLAGGQETQY
TRBV2 | 13 | ASRAGSGNTGELF
TRBV11-3 | 15 | ASSFRGPLGKNTEAF
TRBV19 | 10 | ASRAGVAEAF
TRBV7-2 | 14 | ASSLSVAGKYQPQH
TRBV6-5 | 12 | ASSLQGNNSPLH
TRBV2 | 12 | AGRQGAVEETQY
TRBV5-1 | 14 | ASSSGQPTTNEKLF
TRBV9 | 11 | ASSPPSTDTQY
TRBV6-6 | 12 | ASSPTPGLGEAF
TRBV9 | 10 | ASSSEADTQY
TRBV11-2 | 10 | ASSPSTYEQY